A selection of T cell receptor beta chains follows, all from one sample in a study of lymphopenia after photon versus proton radiotherapy. Repertoires were generated with immunoSEQ multiplex PCR, while TCRdb's copy carries only in-frame clones and drops some. Among approximately 40,000 clones listed, about 86% were seen once. The sequences come from peripheral blood, collected from a patient treated with proton-based radiotherapy. These receptors were collected from an older woman with pancreatic cancer. Some clones in this sample may be carry-over from other donors' samples. CDR3s include the opening cysteine and the closing phenylalanine or tryptophan. Each record gives: CDR3 length, J gene, clone size, D gene, V gene, CDR3 protein, CDR3 DNA. A D gene is named only where the DNA matches it firmly. Size tells how often a clone was seen (once, few, many) or the class of an expanded clone, and some rows leave it out.

CDR3 length: 15; J gene: TRBJ2-1; clone size: once; D gene: NA; V gene: TRBV19; CDR3 protein: CASSMLMSSYNEQFF; CDR3 DNA: TGTGCCAGTAGTATGCTGATGAGCTCCTACAATGAGCAGTTCTTC
CDR3 length: 17; J gene: TRBJ1-5; clone size: NA; D gene: TRBD1; V gene: TRBV19; CDR3 protein: CASSMRMHLTGSQPQHF; CDR3 DNA: TGTGCCAGTAGTATGCGAATGCACCTGACAGGGAGTCAGCCCCAGCATTTT
CDR3 length: 18; J gene: TRBJ2-7; clone size: NA; D gene: NA; V gene: TRBV11-2; CDR3 protein: CASSLADPGSTGSYEQYF; CDR3 DNA: TGTGCCAGCAGCTTAGCCGACCCGGGAAGCACGGGTTCCTACGAGCAGTACTTC
CDR3 length: 16; J gene: TRBJ2-4; clone size: NA; D gene: TRBD1; V gene: TRBV7-9; CDR3 protein: CASSLGDRVAKNIQYF; CDR3 DNA: TGTGCCAGCAGCTTAGGGGACAGGGTAGCCAAAAACATTCAGTACTTC
CDR3 length: 15; J gene: TRBJ1-3; clone size: NA; D gene: NA; V gene: TRBV6-1; CDR3 protein: CASSAWDTSGNTIYF; CDR3 DNA: TGTGCCAGCAGTGCCTGGGACACCTCTGGAAACACCATATATTTT
CDR3 length: 15; J gene: TRBJ2-5; clone size: NA; D gene: TRBD2; V gene: TRBV10-3; CDR3 protein: CAIRGLAGDGETQYF; CDR3 DNA: TGTGCCATCAGGGGACTAGCGGGAGACGGAGAGACCCAGTACTTC
CDR3 length: 15; J gene: TRBJ2-1; clone size: NA; D gene: TRBD2; V gene: TRBV2; CDR3 protein: CASSSRTSGLNEQFF; CDR3 DNA: TGTGCCAGCAGTAGTCGGACTAGCGGACTCAATGAGCAGTTCTTC
CDR3 length: 12; J gene: TRBJ1-3; clone size: NA; D gene: NA; V gene: TRBV11-1; CDR3 protein: CASSSTGNTIYF; CDR3 DNA: TGTGCCAGCAGCTCGACAGGAAACACCATATATTTT
CDR3 length: 14; J gene: TRBJ1-1; clone size: NA; D gene: NA; V gene: TRBV30; CDR3 protein: CAWSAPARVLGAFF; CDR3 DNA: TGTGCCTGGAGTGCCCCAGCCAGGGTACTAGGAGCTTTCTTT
CDR3 length: 16; J gene: TRBJ2-7; clone size: NA; D gene: NA; V gene: TRBV6-6; CDR3 protein: CASSYSLSGSSYEQYF; CDR3 DNA: TGTGCCAGCAGTTACTCGTTATCCGGGAGCTCCTACGAGCAGTACTTC
CDR3 length: 16; J gene: TRBJ2-2; clone size: NA; D gene: TRBD2; V gene: TRBV7-9; CDR3 protein: CASPLVGGFGTGELFF; CDR3 DNA: TGTGCCAGCCCCCTTGTGGGGGGGTTCGGCACCGGGGAGCTGTTTTTT
CDR3 length: 14; J gene: TRBJ1-6; clone size: NA; D gene: TRBD1; V gene: TRBV2; CDR3 protein: CASIRTGANSPLHF; CDR3 DNA: TGTGCCAGCATTCGGACAGGGGCTAATTCACCCCTCCACTTT
CDR3 length: 16; J gene: TRBJ2-6; clone size: NA; D gene: TRBD1; V gene: TRBV19; CDR3 protein: CASRGQGAGGANVLTF; CDR3 DNA: TGTGCCAGTAGGGGACAGGGGGCTGGAGGGGCCAACGTCCTGACTTTC
CDR3 length: 12; J gene: TRBJ2-1; clone size: NA; D gene: NA; V gene: TRBV28; CDR3 protein: CASSLFSFEQFF; CDR3 DNA: TGTGCCAGCAGTTTGTTTTCGTTTGAGCAGTTCTTC
CDR3 length: 13; J gene: TRBJ2-7; clone size: NA; D gene: NA; V gene: TRBV10-1; CDR3 protein: CASSVGRGGEQYF; CDR3 DNA: TGCGCCAGCAGTGTAGGCAGGGGAGGCGAGCAGTACTTC
CDR3 length: 16; J gene: TRBJ2-1; clone size: NA; D gene: NA; V gene: TRBV28; CDR3 protein: CASSPTGQWTYNEQFF; CDR3 DNA: TGTGCCAGCAGCCCAACAGGGCAGTGGACGTACAATGAGCAGTTCTTC
CDR3 length: 17; J gene: TRBJ2-6; clone size: NA; D gene: NA; V gene: TRBV19; CDR3 protein: CASSPQLRVSGANVLTF; CDR3 DNA: TGTGCCAGTAGTCCGCAACTTCGGGTATCTGGGGCCAACGTCCTGACTTTC
CDR3 length: 17; J gene: TRBJ2-2; clone size: NA; D gene: TRBD2; V gene: TRBV7-6; CDR3 protein: CASSLIGTSGIPGELFF; CDR3 DNA: TGTGCCAGCAGCTTAATAGGGACTAGCGGGATCCCCGGGGAGCTGTTTTTT
CDR3 length: 14; J gene: TRBJ1-2; clone size: NA; D gene: NA; V gene: TRBV19; CDR3 protein: CASSIGTVNYGYTF; CDR3 DNA: TGTGCCAGTAGTATCGGAACAGTTAACTATGGCTACACCTTC
CDR3 length: 13; J gene: TRBJ1-5; clone size: few; D gene: NA; V gene: TRBV2; CDR3 protein: CASSDWSNQPQHF; CDR3 DNA: TGTGCCAGCAGTGACTGGAGCAATCAGCCCCAGCATTTT
CDR3 length: 16; J gene: TRBJ1-2; clone size: NA; D gene: NA; V gene: TRBV4-1; CDR3 protein: CASSPGYGGANYGYTF; CDR3 DNA: TGCGCCAGCAGCCCGGGATATGGGGGTGCTAACTATGGCTACACCTTC
CDR3 length: 13; J gene: TRBJ1-1; clone size: few; D gene: TRBD1; V gene: TRBV6-5; CDR3 protein: CASKIGTATEAFF; CDR3 DNA: TGTGCCAGCAAAATTGGGACAGCCACTGAAGCTTTCTTT
CDR3 length: 14; J gene: TRBJ2-2; clone size: NA; D gene: TRBD1; V gene: TRBV30; CDR3 protein: CAWRWTGGAGELFF; CDR3 DNA: TGTGCCTGGAGGTGGACAGGGGGGGCCGGGGAGCTGTTTTTT
CDR3 length: 15; J gene: TRBJ2-7; clone size: NA; D gene: TRBD2; V gene: TRBV2; CDR3 protein: CASSELAGGTYEQYF; CDR3 DNA: TGTGCCAGCAGTGAACTAGCGGGAGGGACGTACGAGCAGTACTTC
CDR3 length: 15; J gene: TRBJ2-7; clone size: NA; D gene: TRBD1; V gene: TRBV10-3; CDR3 protein: CAISESRQGSNEQYF; CDR3 DNA: TGTGCCATCAGTGAGTCGAGACAGGGTTCAAACGAGCAGTACTTC
CDR3 length: 16; J gene: TRBJ1-1; clone size: NA; D gene: TRBD1; V gene: TRBV5-1; CDR3 protein: CASSFMDRGVNTEAFF; CDR3 DNA: TGCGCCAGCAGCTTTATGGACAGGGGTGTGAACACTGAAGCTTTCTTT
CDR3 length: 14; J gene: TRBJ2-7; clone size: once; D gene: TRBD1; V gene: TRBV10-2; CDR3 protein: CASTGQATSYEQYF; CDR3 DNA: TGCGCCAGCACCGGACAGGCGACCTCCTACGAGCAGTACTTC
CDR3 length: 11; J gene: TRBJ1-2; clone size: NA; D gene: NA; V gene: TRBV30; CDR3 protein: CASTRGVGYTF; CDR3 DNA: TGTGCCTCCACTAGGGGGGTTGGCTACACCTTC
CDR3 length: 15; J gene: TRBJ1-6; clone size: NA; D gene: TRBD1; V gene: TRBV28; CDR3 protein: CASSIQGANNSPLHF; CDR3 DNA: TGTGCCAGCAGTATACAGGGGGCAAATAATTCACCCCTCCACTTT
CDR3 length: 13; J gene: TRBJ1-2; clone size: NA; D gene: TRBD1; V gene: TRBV6-1; CDR3 protein: CASRSQGLVGYTF; CDR3 DNA: TGTGCCAGCAGATCACAGGGGTTGGTCGGCTACACCTTC
CDR3 length: 18; J gene: TRBJ2-2; clone size: NA; D gene: TRBD2; V gene: TRBV27; CDR3 protein: CASFSTRTSGVNTGELFF; CDR3 DNA: TGTGCCAGCTTTTCTACCCGGACTAGCGGGGTCAACACCGGGGAGCTGTTTTTT